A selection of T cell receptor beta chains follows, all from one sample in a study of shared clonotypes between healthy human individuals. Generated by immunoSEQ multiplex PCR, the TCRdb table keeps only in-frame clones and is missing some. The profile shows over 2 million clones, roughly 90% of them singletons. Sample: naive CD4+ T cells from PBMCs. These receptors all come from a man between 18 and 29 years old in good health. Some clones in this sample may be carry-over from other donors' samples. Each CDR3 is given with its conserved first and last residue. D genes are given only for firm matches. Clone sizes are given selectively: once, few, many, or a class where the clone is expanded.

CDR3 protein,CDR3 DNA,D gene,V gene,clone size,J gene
CASRDPAGVLETQYF,TGCGCCAGTAGGGACCCAGCGGGAGTCTTGGAGACCCAGTACTTC,TRBD2,TRBV5-1,-,TRBJ2-5
CASSLGPSGNTIYF,TGCGCCAGCAGCTTGGGGCCGTCTGGAAACACCATATATTTT,-,TRBV5-1,once,TRBJ1-3
CASSPGTLNTEAFF,TGCGCCAGCAGCCCGGGGACATTGAACACTGAAGCTTTCTTT,-,TRBV5-1,few,TRBJ1-1
CASSLGDTQYF,TGTGCCAGCAGTTTGGGAGATACGCAGTATTTT,-,TRBV28,-,TRBJ2-3
CASNYQETQYF,TGTGCCAGCAACTACCAAGAGACCCAGTACTTC,-,TRBV2,-,TRBJ2-5
CASSVLPDSNQPQHF,TGTGCCAGCAGCGTTTTGCCGGACAGCAATCAGCCCCAGCATTTT,-,TRBV9,-,TRBJ1-5
CASSLVGTGGTEAFF,TGTGCCAGCAGCTTAGTGGGGACAGGGGGCACTGAAGCTTTCTTT,TRBD1,TRBV7-8,-,TRBJ1-1
CASSEILTGSVGYTF,TGTGCCAGCAGTGAAATTTTGACAGGGTCAGTTGGCTACACCTTC,TRBD1,TRBV2,-,TRBJ1-2
CASSRNRGGNEQFF,TGTGCCAGCAGCCGGAACAGGGGCGGCAATGAGCAGTTCTTC,TRBD1,TRBV7-3,-,TRBJ2-1
CASSLEAGGYQETQYF,TGCGCCAGCAGTCTAGAAGCAGGGGGGTACCAAGAGACCCAGTACTTC,-,TRBV23-1,once,TRBJ2-5
CASSIRGLERDTQYF,TGTGCCAGTAGTATAAGGGGACTAGAGAGGGATACGCAGTATTTT,TRBD2,TRBV19,-,TRBJ2-3